The subject of this entry is one T cell receptor beta chain. The sample is drawn from a study of T-cell reconstitution after alpha-beta-depleted transplantation in children. Germline lookup yields CDR1 KGHSH and CDR2 LQKENI. V lost 0 bases and J lost 4; bases outside the gene matches: 7. This CDR3 contains 16 residues. Unique molecular identifiers were used to barcode this TCRbeta library. TCRdb reprocessed the PCR reads with MiXCR, giving one entry per CDR3 protein. The data contain around 400,000 distinct CDR3 sequences, roughly 11% of them seen just once; the ten biggest clones take up roughly 6%. The clonotype comes from a human donor who donated a stem cell graft to a child with acute myeloid leukemia. The chain has TRBV18 and TRBJ2-7, with TRBD2 identical over 9 bases. Here the sequenced sample was PBMCs from the stem cell graft donor, taken from the stem cell graft. The CDR3 protein is CASSPPGGRAWYEQYF. The CDR3 bases are TGTGCCAGCTCACCACCGGGCGGGAGGGCCTGGTACGAGCAGTACTTC. The whole variable domain, remainder taken from reference TRBV18 and TRBJ2-7, is NAGVMQNPRHLVRRRGQEARLRCSPMKGHSHVYWYRQLPEEGLKFMVYLQKENIIDESGMPKERFSAEFPKEGPSILRIQQVVRGDSAAYFCASSPPGGRAWYEQYFGPGTRLTVT.